These T cell receptor beta chains were read from a single sample in a study of shared clonotypes between healthy human individuals. Sequencing used immunoSEQ multiplex PCR; TCRdb keeps in-frame clones, though not all of them. There are roughly 170,000 clones in the sample; approximately 62% occur only once, and about 10% lies in the top ten. Material for sequencing was memory CD4+ T cells sorted from blood. Receptors were obtained from a man aged 25 to 40 in good health. The CDR3 runs from the conserved cysteine through the conserved F or W. The order of the fields is J gene, D gene, V gene, clone size, CDR3 protein, CDR3 DNA. A D gene is named only where the DNA matches it firmly. Where a row states a size, it is once, few, many or the class of an expanded clone; other rows omit it.

>TRBJ2-1|TRBD1|TRBV27|.
CASSLLGTGDHNEQFF
TGTGCCAGCAGTTTATTGGGGACAGGGGACCACAATGAGCAGTTCTTC
>TRBJ1-3|.|TRBV9|.
CASSVVGLPGNTIYF
TGTGCCAGCAGCGTAGTGGGGCTCCCTGGAAACACCATATATTTT
>TRBJ1-5|.|TRBV5-5|once
CASSPLTHSGPQHF
TGTGCCAGCAGCCCATTGACACACTCTGGGCCCCAGCATTTT
>TRBJ2-1|.|TRBV9|few
CASSVANSGLQFF
TGTGCCAGCAGCGTAGCTAATTCGGGACTCCAGTTCTTC
>TRBJ2-1|TRBD2|TRBV11-3|.
CASSYRLAGDPDNEQFF
TGTGCCAGCAGCTACAGACTAGCGGGAGATCCCGACAATGAGCAGTTCTTC
>TRBJ1-4|TRBD1|TRBV10-3|once
CAISVSGGVEKLFF
TGTGCCATCAGTGTTTCAGGGGGTGTTGAAAAACTGTTTTTT
>TRBJ2-5|TRBD1|TRBV28|.
CASSYRDRQETQYF
TGTGCCAGCAGTTACCGGGACAGGCAAGAGACCCAGTACTTC
>TRBJ2-1|.|TRBV28|.
CASSFYNEQFF
TGTGCCAGCAGTTTCTACAATGAGCAGTTCTTC
>TRBJ2-7|.|TRBV18|.
CASSPPPGELYEQYF
TGTGCCAGCTCACCTCCCCCAGGGGAGCTTTACGAGCAGTACTTC
>TRBJ1-2|.|TRBV6-4|few
CASTVHYGYTF
TGTGCCAGCACCGTTCACTATGGCTACACCTTC
>TRBJ2-3|.|TRBV6-6|.
CATSKTDTQYF
TGTGCCACGTCGAAAACAGATACGCAGTATTTT
>TRBJ2-7|.|TRBV30|.
CAWRFSPYEQYF
TGTGCCTGGAGGTTCTCTCCTTACGAGCAGTACTTC
>TRBJ2-7|TRBD2|TRBV4-3|.
CASSQDGGGRAFYEQYF
TGCGCCAGCAGCCAAGACGGCGGCGGGAGGGCCTTCTACGAGCAGTACTTC
>TRBJ2-1|.|TRBV5-1|.
CASTPGAGWNEQFF
TGCGCCAGCACCCCCGGGGCGGGATGGAATGAGCAGTTCTTC
>TRBJ1-5|TRBD1|TRBV5-6|.
CASSLGWGQGLYQPQHF
TGTGCCAGCAGCTTGGGTTGGGGACAGGGGCTGTATCAGCCCCAGCATTTT
>TRBJ1-1|.|TRBV5-4|.
CASSSGGGGTEAFF
TGTGCCAGCAGCTCCGGCGGGGGTGGCACTGAAGCTTTCTTT
>TRBJ2-6|.|TRBV4-1|.
CASSQGTSTGANVLTF
TGCGCCAGCAGCCAAGGAACGAGCACTGGGGCCAACGTCCTGACTTTC
>TRBJ1-2|.|TRBV13|.
CASSPTSLRVPNYGYTF
TGTGCCAGCAGCCCAACCAGCCTACGCGTTCCTAACTATGGCTACACCTTC
>TRBJ2-1|TRBD2|TRBV7-7|once
CASSLGLAGGPGGEQFF
TGTGCTAGCAGCTTGGGACTAGCGGGAGGGCCTGGGGGTGAGCAGTTCTTC
>TRBJ2-7|TRBD1|TRBV2|.
CASSTGQFNEQYF
TGTGCCAGCAGTACGGGACAGTTCAACGAGCAGTACTTC
>TRBJ2-2|TRBD2|TRBV10-2|.
CASSGAGGVGELFF
TGCGCCAGCAGTGGCGCGGGAGGGGTCGGGGAGCTGTTTTTT
>TRBJ1-1|.|TRBV18|few
CASSPAHKVAEAFF
TGTGCCAGCTCACCCGCCCACAAGGTCGCTGAAGCTTTCTTT
>TRBJ2-2|TRBD2|TRBV10-3|many
CAISEGEGNTGELFF
TGTGCCATCAGTGAGGGGGAGGGTAACACCGGGGAGCTGTTTTTT
>TRBJ2-1|TRBD2|TRBV11-3|.
CASSASSGAEGEQFF
TGTGCCAGCAGCGCAAGTAGCGGGGCGGAGGGTGAGCAGTTCTTC
>TRBJ2-5|TRBD2|TRBV7-2|.
CASSVTSGAQETQYF
TGTGCCAGCAGCGTGACTAGCGGGGCCCAAGAGACCCAGTACTTC
>TRBJ2-7|TRBD1|TRBV11-1|once
CASSLSRQGRNEQYF
TGTGCCAGCAGCTTATCCCGACAGGGGAGGAACGAGCAGTACTTC
>TRBJ2-2|.|TRBV30|.
CAWSYGTYTGELFF
TGTGCCTGGAGTTATGGGACCTACACCGGGGAGCTGTTTTTT
>TRBJ1-2|.|TRBV28|.
CASSSSHIYYGYTF
TGTGCCAGCAGTTCCTCTCATATCTACTATGGCTACACCTTC
>TRBJ1-2|.|TRBV5-6|.
CASSLTNYGYTF
TGTGCCAGCAGCCTTACTAACTATGGCTACACCTTC
>TRBJ2-3|TRBD1|TRBV5-4|few
CASSLKQGADTQYF
TGTGCCAGCAGCTTGAAACAGGGGGCAGATACGCAGTATTTT
>TRBJ2-5|TRBD2|TRBV7-6|once
CASSPLPGLAGEETQYF
TGTGCCAGCAGCCCTCTCCCTGGACTAGCGGGAGAGGAGACCCAGTACTTC
>TRBJ1-2|.|TRBV6-5|many
CASRPGPRDYGYTF
TGTGCCAGCAGGCCAGGTCCTCGGGACTATGGCTACACCTTC
>TRBJ2-5|.|TRBV18|.
CASSPKETQYF
TGTGCCAGCTCACCGAAAGAGACCCAGTACTTC
>TRBJ2-7|.|TRBV4-1|.
CASSPDRYEQYF
TGCGCCAGCAGCCCGGACCGCTACGAGCAGTACTTC
>TRBJ2-3|.|TRBV18|.
CASSPKTATDTQYF
TGTGCCAGCTCACCTAAGACTGCAACAGATACGCAGTATTTT
>TRBJ2-2|.|TRBV11-2|.
CASANPRGRSGELFF
TGTGCCAGCGCAAATCCCAGGGGGAGGTCCGGGGAGCTGTTTTTT
>TRBJ2-6|.|TRBV29-1|many
CSVRLSGANVLTF
TGCAGCGTTCGCCTCTCTGGGGCCAACGTCCTGACTTTC
>TRBJ1-4|.|TRBV28|.
CASRTPSATNEKLFF
TGTGCCAGCAGGACTCCCAGCGCAACTAATGAAAAACTGTTTTTT
>TRBJ2-3|.|TRBV29-1|.
CSGGAGGADTQYF
TGCAGCGGAGGAGCCGGGGGCGCAGATACGCAGTATTTT
>TRBJ2-2|.|TRBV10-2|.
CASTAIDGELFF
TGCGCCAGCACAGCAATCGACGGGGAGCTGTTTTTT
>TRBJ1-5|.|TRBV5-1|.
CASSPGANGNQPQHF
TGCGCCAGCAGCCCGGGGGCAAATGGCAATCAGCCCCAGCATTTT
>TRBJ2-3|TRBD2|TRBV5-6|.
CASSLVAGGLVTDTQYF
TGTGCCAGCAGCTTGGTCGCGGGAGGGCTCGTCACAGATACGCAGTATTTT
>TRBJ1-5|.|TRBV10-1|.
CASSVGLDQPQHF
TGCGCCAGCAGTGTCGGGTTGGATCAGCCCCAGCATTTT
>TRBJ2-1|.|TRBV7-9|.
CASSFGEAWTEQFF
TGTGCCAGCAGCTTTGGGGAGGCTTGGACTGAGCAGTTCTTC
>TRBJ1-4|.|TRBV2|.
CASSPSEKLFF
TGTGCCAGCAGCCCTTCTGAAAAACTGTTTTTT
>TRBJ2-1|TRBD2|TRBV29-1|.
CSAQAGAAEQFF
TGCAGCGCTCAAGCGGGAGCCGCTGAGCAGTTCTTC
>TRBJ2-1|.|TRBV18|.
CASSPRVNEQFF
TGTGCCAGCTCACCCCGGGTCAATGAGCAGTTCTTC
>TRBJ2-7|TRBD2|TRBV28|few
CASSPAGVNEQYF
TGTGCCAGCAGCCCTGCGGGAGTCAACGAGCAGTACTTC
>TRBJ1-4|TRBD1|TRBV7-9|.
CASSLGTGAEKLFF
TGTGCCAGCAGCTTGGGGACAGGAGCCGAAAAACTGTTTTTT
>TRBJ2-1|.|TRBV7-2|few
CASSHPRGYNEQFF
TGTGCCAGCAGCCACCCGAGAGGGTACAATGAGCAGTTCTTC
>TRBJ2-7|.|TRBV5-1|few
CASSLLGDYEQYF
TGCGCCAGCAGCTTGTTAGGGGATTACGAGCAGTACTTC
>TRBJ1-2|.|TRBV4-3|.
CASSQDWRGSVYTF
TGCGCCAGCAGCCAAGATTGGAGGGGAAGCGTCTACACCTTC
>TRBJ2-1|TRBD2|TRBV18|.
CASSPGTSGAREQFF
TGTGCCAGCTCACCGGGGACTAGTGGGGCAAGGGAGCAGTTCTTC
>TRBJ2-7|.|TRBV19|.
CASRWRGSYEQYF
TGTGCCAGTCGATGGCGCGGATCCTACGAGCAGTACTTC
>TRBJ2-7|.|TRBV18|.
CASSPVRGLTYEQYF
TGTGCCAGCTCACCAGTCAGGGGCCTAACCTACGAGCAGTACTTC
>TRBJ2-5|.|TRBV10-3|.
CAISYRQPQETQYF
TGTGCCATCTCTTACCGACAACCCCAAGAGACCCAGTACTTC